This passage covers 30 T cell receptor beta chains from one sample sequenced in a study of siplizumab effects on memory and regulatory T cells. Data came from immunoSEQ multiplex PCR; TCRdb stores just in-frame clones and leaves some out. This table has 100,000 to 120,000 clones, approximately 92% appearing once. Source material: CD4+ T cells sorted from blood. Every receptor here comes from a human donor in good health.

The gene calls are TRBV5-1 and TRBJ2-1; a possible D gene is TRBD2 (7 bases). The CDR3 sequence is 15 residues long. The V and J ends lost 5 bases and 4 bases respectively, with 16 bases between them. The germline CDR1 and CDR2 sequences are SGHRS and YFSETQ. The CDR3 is CASSRGGREYNEQFF. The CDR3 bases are TGCGCCAGCAGTAGGGGGGGCCGAGAGTACAATGAGCAGTTCTTC.

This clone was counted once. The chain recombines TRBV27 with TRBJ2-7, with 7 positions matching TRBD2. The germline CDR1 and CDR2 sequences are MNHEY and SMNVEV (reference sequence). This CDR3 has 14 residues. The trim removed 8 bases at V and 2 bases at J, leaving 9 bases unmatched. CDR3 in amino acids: CASQPPGLPYEQYF. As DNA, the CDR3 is TGTGCCAGCCAACCCCCGGGACTACCCTACGAGCAGTACTTC.

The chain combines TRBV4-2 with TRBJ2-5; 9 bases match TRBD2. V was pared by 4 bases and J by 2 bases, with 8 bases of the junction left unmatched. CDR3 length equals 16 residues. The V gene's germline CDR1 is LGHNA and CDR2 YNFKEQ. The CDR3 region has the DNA TGTGCCAGCAGCCGCATAGCGGGGGTGGAGCAAGAGACCCAGTACTTC. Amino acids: CASSRIAGVEQETQYF.

CDR3 loop: CASKPLDTPNYGYTF. CDR3 coding DNA: TGTGCCAGTAAACCGCTAGACACCCCTAACTATGGCTACACCTTC. This rearrangement joins TRBV19 to TRBJ1-2; D not resolved. This CDR3 has 15 residues. The V end lost 7 bases, the J end lost 0 bases, and 15 bases lay between the germline ends. The germline CDR1 and CDR2 sequences are LNHDA and SQIVND (reference sequence).

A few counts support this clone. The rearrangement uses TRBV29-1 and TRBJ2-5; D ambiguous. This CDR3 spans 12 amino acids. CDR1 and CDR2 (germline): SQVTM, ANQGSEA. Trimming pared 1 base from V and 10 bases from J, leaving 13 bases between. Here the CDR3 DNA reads TGCAGCGTTGAAGTTTCGCTTTGGAGCCAGTACTTC. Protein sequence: CSVEVSLWSQYF.

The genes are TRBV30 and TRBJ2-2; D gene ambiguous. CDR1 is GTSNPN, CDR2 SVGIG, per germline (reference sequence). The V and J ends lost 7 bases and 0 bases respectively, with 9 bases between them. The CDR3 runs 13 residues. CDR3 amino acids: CASSQPNTGELFF. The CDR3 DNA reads TGTGCCTCCTCCCAACCGAACACCGGGGAGCTGTTTTTT.

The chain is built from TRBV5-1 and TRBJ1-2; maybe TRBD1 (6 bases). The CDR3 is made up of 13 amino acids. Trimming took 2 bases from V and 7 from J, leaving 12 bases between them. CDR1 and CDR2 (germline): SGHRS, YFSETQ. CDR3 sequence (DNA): TGCGCCAGCAGCTTTAACACAGGGTCTGGCTACACCTTC. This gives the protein CASSFNTGSGYTF.

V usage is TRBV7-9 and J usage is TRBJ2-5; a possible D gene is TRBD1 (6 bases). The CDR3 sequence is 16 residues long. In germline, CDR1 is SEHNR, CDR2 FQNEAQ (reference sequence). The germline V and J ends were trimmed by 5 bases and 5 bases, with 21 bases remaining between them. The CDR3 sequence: CASSPDWTDLQETQYF. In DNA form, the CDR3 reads TGTGCCAGCAGCCCAGACTGGACAGACTTACAGGAGACCCAGTACTTC.

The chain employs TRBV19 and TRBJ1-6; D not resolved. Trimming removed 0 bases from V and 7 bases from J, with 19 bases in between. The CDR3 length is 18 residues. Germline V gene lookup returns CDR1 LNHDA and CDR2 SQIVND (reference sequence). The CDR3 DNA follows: TGTGCCAGTAGTATAGACCACATACGATCATCGGCGAATTCACCCCTCCACTTT. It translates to CASSIDHIRSSANSPLHF.

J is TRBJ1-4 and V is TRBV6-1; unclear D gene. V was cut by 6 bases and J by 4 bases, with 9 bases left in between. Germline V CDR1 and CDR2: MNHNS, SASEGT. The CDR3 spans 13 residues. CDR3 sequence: CASRRAGNEKLFF. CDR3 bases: TGTGCCAGCAGAAGGGCGGGTAATGAAAAACTGTTTTTT.

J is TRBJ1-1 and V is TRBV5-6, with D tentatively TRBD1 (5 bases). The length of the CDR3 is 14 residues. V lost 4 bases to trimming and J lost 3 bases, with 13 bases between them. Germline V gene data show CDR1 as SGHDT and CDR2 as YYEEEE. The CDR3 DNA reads TGTGCCAGCAGCCTGGGGACCTGGGACACTGAAGCTTTCTTT. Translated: CASSLGTWDTEAFF. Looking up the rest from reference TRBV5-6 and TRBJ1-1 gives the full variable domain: DAGVTQSPTHLIKTRGQQVTLRCSPKSGHDTVSWYQQALGQGPQFIFQYYEEEERQRGNFPDRFSGHQFPNYSSELNVNALLLGDSALYLCASSLGTWDTEAFFGQGTRLTVV.

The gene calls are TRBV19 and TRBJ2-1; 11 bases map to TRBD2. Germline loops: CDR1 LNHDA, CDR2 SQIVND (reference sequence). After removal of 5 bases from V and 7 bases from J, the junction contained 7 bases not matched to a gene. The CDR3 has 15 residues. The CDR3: CASSPKTSGNNEQFF. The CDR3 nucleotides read TGTGCCAGTAGTCCGAAGACTAGCGGGAATAATGAGCAGTTCTTC.

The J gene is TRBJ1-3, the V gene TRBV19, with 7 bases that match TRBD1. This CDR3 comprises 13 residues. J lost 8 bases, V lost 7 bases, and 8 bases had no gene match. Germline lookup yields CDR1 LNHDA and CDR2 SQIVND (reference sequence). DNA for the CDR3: TGTGCCAGTACGGACAGGTCCGCGGACACCATATATTTT. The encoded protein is CASTDRSADTIYF.

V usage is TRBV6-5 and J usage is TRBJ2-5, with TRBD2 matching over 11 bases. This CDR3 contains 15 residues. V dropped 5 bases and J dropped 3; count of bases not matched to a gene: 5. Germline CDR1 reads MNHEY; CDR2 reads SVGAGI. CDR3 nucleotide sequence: TGTGCCAGCAGTCCCCCGGGACTAGCGGAAGAGACCCAGTACTTC. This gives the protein CASSPPGLAEETQYF.

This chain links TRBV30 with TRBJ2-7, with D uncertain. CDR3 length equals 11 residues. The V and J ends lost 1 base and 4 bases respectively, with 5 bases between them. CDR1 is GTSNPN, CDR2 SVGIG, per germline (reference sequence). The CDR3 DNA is TGTGCCTGGAGTGCAGGATACGAGCAGTACTTC. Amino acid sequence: CAWSAGYEQYF.

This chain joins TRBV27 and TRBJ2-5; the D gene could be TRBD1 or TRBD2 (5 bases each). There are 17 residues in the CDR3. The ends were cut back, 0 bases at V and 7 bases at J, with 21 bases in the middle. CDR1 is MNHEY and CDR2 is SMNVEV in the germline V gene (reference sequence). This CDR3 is CASSLSGQGRGGVTQYF. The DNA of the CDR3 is TGTGCCAGCAGTTTATCCGGACAAGGTCGTGGGGGTGTGACCCAGTACTTC.

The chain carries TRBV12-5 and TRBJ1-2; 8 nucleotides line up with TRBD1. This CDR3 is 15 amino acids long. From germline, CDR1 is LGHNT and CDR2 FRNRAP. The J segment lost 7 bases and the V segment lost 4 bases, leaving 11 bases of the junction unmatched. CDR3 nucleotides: TGTGCTAGTGGTTGGAACGGACAGGGCGGGGGTGGCTACACCTTC. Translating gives CASGWNGQGGGGYTF.

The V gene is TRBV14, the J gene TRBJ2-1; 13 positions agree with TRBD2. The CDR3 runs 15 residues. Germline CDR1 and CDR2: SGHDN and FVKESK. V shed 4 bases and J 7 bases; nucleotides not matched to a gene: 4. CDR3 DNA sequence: TGTGCCAGCAGCCCTGGGACTAGCGGGATAAATGAGCAGTTCTTC. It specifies CASSPGTSGINEQFF.

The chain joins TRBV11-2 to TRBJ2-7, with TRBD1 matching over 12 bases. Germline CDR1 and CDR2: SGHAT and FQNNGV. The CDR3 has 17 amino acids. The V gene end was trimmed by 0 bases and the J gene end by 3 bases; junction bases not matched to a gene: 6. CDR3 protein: CASSLDIGTGGFYEQYF. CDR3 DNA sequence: TGTGCCAGCAGCTTAGATATCGGGACAGGGGGCTTCTACGAGCAGTACTTC.

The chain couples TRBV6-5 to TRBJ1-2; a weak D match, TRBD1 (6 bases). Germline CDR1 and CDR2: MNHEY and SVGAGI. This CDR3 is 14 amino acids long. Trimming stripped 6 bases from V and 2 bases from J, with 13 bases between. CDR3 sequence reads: CASSPDRSNYGYTF. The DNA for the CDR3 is TGTGCCAGCAGCCCGGACAGATCAAACTATGGCTACACCTTC.

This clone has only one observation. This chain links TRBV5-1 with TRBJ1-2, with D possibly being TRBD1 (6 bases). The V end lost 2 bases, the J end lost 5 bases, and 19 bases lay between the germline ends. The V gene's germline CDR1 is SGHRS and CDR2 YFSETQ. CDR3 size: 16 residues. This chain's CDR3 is CASSFLTGVESYGYTF. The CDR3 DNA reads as TGCGCCAGCAGCTTCCTGACAGGAGTAGAGTCTTATGGCTACACCTTC.

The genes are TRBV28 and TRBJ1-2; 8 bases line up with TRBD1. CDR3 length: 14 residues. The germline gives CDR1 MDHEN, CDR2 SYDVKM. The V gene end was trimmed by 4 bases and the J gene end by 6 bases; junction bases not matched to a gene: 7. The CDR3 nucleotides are TGTGCCAGCAGTTACAACAGGGGGGCAGATGGCTACACCTTC. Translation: CASSYNRGADGYTF.

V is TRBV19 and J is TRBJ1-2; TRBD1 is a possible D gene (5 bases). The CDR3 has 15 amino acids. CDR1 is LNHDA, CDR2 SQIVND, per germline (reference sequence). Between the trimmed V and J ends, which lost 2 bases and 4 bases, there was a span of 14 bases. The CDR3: CASSIQGREVYGYTF. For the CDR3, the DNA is TGTGCCAGTAGTATACAGGGTCGAGAGGTCTATGGCTACACCTTC.

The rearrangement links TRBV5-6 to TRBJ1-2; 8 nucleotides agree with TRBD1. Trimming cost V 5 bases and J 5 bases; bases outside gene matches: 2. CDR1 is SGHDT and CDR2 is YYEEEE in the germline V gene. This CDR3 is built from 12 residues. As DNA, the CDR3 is TGTGCCAGCAGAACAGGGGGGTATGGCTACACCTTC. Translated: CASRTGGYGYTF.

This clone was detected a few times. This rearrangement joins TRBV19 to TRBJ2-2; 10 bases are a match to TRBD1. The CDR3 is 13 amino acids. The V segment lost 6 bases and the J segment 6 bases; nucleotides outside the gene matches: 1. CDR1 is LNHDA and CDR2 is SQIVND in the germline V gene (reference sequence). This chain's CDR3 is CASRGQGPGELFF. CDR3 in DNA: TGTGCCAGTAGGGGACAGGGGCCCGGGGAGCTGTTTTTT. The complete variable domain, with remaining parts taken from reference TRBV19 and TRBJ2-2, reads DGGITQSPKYLFRKEGQNVTLSCEQNLNHDAMYWYRQDPGQGLRLIYYSQIVNDFQKGDIAEGYSVSREKKESFPLTVTSAQKNPTAFYLCASRGQGPGELFFGEGSRLTVL.

CDR3 sequence reads: CASSYSSGVGYEQYF. CDR3 in DNA: TGTGCCAGCAGTTACTCGAGCGGTGTCGGGTACGAGCAGTACTTC. This chain joins TRBV6-5 and TRBJ2-7, with a tentative D call TRBD2 (5 bases). The V end lost 0 bases, the J end lost 4 bases, and 13 bases lay between the germline ends. The CDR3 totals 15 residues. CDR1 and CDR2 (germline): MNHEY, SVGAGI.

The CDR3 here is CASSLLNGGDQPQHF. CDR3 DNA: TGTGCCAGCTCCCTTCTAAACGGGGGGGATCAGCCCCAGCATTTT. The chain couples TRBV18 to TRBJ1-5; a possible D gene is TRBD1 (5 bases). V lost 6 bases and J lost 5, with 17 bases in between. Germline V lookup: CDR1 KGHSH, CDR2 LQKENI. CDR3 length equals 15 residues. Supplemented by reference TRBV18 and TRBJ1-5, the full variable domain reads NAGVMQNPRHLVRRRGQEARLRCSPMKGHSHVYWYRQLPEEGLKFMVYLQKENIIDESGMPKERFSAEFPKEGPSILRIQQVVRGDSAAYFCASSLLNGGDQPQHFGDGTRLSIL.

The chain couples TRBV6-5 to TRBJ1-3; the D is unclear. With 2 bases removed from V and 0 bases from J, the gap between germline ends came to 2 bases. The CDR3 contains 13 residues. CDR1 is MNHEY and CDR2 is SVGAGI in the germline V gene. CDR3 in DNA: TGTGCCAGCAGTTACGGCTCTGGAAACACCATATATTTT. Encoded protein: CASSYGSGNTIYF.

The CDR3 DNA is TGTGCCAGCAGGCTAGATCTTAGCACAGATACGCAGTATTTT. Translating gives CASRLDLSTDTQYF. The chain links TRBV6-4 to TRBJ2-3, with D unresolved. Between the trimmed V and J ends, which lost 6 bases and 0 bases, there was a span of 10 bases. Germline lookup yields CDR1 MRHNA and CDR2 SNTAGT. The CDR3 is 14 amino acids.

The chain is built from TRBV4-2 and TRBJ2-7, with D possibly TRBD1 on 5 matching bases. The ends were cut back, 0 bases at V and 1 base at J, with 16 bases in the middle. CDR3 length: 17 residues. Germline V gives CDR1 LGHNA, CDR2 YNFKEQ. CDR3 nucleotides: TGTGCCAGCAGCCAAGATCCCCAGGGCGGCACTTCCTACGAGCAGTACTTC. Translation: CASSQDPQGGTSYEQYF.